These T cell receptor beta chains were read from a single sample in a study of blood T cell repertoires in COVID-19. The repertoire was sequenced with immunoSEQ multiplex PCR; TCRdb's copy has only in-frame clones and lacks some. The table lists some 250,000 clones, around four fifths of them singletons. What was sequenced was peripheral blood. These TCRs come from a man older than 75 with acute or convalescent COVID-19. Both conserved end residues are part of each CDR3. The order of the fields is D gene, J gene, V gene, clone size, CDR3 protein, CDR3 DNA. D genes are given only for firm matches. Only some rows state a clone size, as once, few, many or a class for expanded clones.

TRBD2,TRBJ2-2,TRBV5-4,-,CASKAGGTGELFF,TGTGCCAGCAAGGCGGGGGGAACCGGGGAGCTGTTTTTT
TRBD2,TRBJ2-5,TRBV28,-,CASSFLRTSGETQYF,TGTGCCAGCAGTTTCTTAAGGACTAGCGGAGAGACCCAGTACTTC
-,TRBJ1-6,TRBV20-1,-,CSASVSSYNSPLHF,TGCAGTGCTAGTGTGAGCTCCTATAATTCACCCCTCCACTTT
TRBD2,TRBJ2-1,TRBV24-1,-,CATSDLPSGAPGNEQFF,TGTGCCACCAGTGATTTACCAAGCGGGGCGCCCGGCAATGAGCAGTTCTTC
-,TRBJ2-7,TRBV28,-,CASSLPRKLGGYEQYF,TGTGCCAGCAGTTTACCCCGAAAGCTAGGGGGCTACGAGCAGTACTTC
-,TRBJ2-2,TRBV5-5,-,CASSLGGNTGELFF,TGTGCCAGCAGCTTGGGCGGAAACACCGGGGAGCTGTTTTTT
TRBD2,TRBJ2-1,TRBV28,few,CASSFLAELDNEQFF,TGTGCCAGCAGTTTCCTAGCGGAGCTTGACAATGAGCAGTTCTTC
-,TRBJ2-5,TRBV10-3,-,CAISEFGGIETQYF,TGTGCCATCAGTGAGTTTGGGGGGATAGAGACCCAGTACTTC
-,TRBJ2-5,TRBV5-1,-,CASSLVAGEETQYF,TGCGCCAGCAGCTTGGTCGCCGGGGAAGAGACCCAGTACTTC
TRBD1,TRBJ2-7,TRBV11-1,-,CASTGTGKDEQYF,TGTGCCAGCACCGGGACAGGGAAAGACGAGCAGTACTTC
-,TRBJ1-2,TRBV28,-,CASSLPAGVGYTF,TGTGCCAGCAGTTTACCCGCGGGAGTAGGCTACACCTTC
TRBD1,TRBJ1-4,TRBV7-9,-,CASSLTGAREKLFF,TGTGCCAGCAGCTTGACAGGGGCACGCGAAAAACTGTTTTTT
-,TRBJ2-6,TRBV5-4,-,CASSSAGSPGANVLTF,TGTGCCAGCAGCTCCGCAGGGTCCCCCGGGGCCAACGTCCTGACTTTC
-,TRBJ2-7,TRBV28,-,CASNFGGAPYEQYF,TGTGCCAGCAACTTTGGGGGGGCTCCCTACGAGCAGTACTTC
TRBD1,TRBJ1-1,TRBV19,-,CASRGDSPRGGEAFF,TGTGCCAGTAGGGGGGACAGTCCCCGAGGTGGTGAAGCTTTCTTT
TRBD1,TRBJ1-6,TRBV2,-,CASTFDRGYNSPLHF,TGTGCCAGCACCTTCGACAGGGGCTATAATTCACCCCTCCACTTT
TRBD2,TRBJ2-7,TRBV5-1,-,CASSWSTSGVYEQYF,TGCGCCAGCAGCTGGTCCACTAGCGGGGTATACGAGCAGTACTTC
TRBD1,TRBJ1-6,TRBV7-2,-,CASSSPGQVSNSPLHF,TGTGCCAGCAGCTCCCCCGGACAGGTCTCTAATTCACCCCTCCACTTT
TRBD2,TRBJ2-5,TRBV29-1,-,CSVDSSGSAETQYF,TGCAGCGTTGATTCGAGCGGGAGTGCAGAGACCCAGTACTTC
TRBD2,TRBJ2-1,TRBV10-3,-,CAISAGLAGPGEQFF,TGTGCCATCAGCGCGGGACTAGCGGGGCCCGGTGAGCAGTTCTTC
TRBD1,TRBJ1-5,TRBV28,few,CASRMTGAGNQPQHF,TGTGCCAGCAGGATGACAGGGGCGGGCAATCAGCCCCAGCATTTT
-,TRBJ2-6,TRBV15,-,CATSRDRSIGANVLTF,TGTGCCACCAGCAGAGACAGGTCAATTGGGGCCAACGTCCTGACTTTC
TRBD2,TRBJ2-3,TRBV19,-,CASSGTGRAGPDTQYF,TGTGCCAGTAGTGGCACTGGGAGGGCCGGACCAGATACGCAGTATTTT
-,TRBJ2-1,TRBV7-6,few,CASSLEVFPGNEQFF,TGTGCCAGCAGCTTAGAAGTCTTTCCCGGGAATGAGCAGTTCTTC
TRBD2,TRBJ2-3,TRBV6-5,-,CASSLGTSGSRNTQYF,TGTGCCAGCAGTTTAGGGACTAGCGGGAGCAGGAATACGCAGTATTTT
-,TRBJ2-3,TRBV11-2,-,CASRPWRRAGRGDTQYF,TGTGCCAGCAGGCCTTGGCGGAGGGCCGGGCGTGGGGATACGCAGTATTTT
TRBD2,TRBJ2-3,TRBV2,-,CASKGTSGRVDTQYF,TGTGCCAGCAAAGGGACTAGCGGGAGGGTAGATACGCAGTATTTT
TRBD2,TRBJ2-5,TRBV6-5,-,CASILSGGARETQYF,TGTGCCAGCATTCTAAGCGGGGGGGCCAGAGAGACCCAGTACTTC
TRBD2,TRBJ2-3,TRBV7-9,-,CASSLFSGGASDTQYF,TGTGCCAGCAGCTTATTCAGCGGGGGGGCCTCAGATACGCAGTATTTT
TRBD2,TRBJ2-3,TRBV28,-,CASSLAGGLTDTQYF,TGTGCCAGCAGTTTAGCGGGGGGGCTCACAGATACGCAGTATTTT
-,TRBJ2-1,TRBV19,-,CASSLSNNEQFF,TGTGCCAGTAGTTTGTCTAACAATGAGCAGTTCTTC
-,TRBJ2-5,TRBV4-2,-,CASSQASFEAGETQYF,TGTGCCAGCAGCCAAGCTAGTTTCGAAGCGGGAGAGACCCAGTACTTC
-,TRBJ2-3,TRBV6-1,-,CASSDPGSLGTDTQYF,TGTGCCAGCAGTGACCCAGGATCACTGGGCACAGATACGCAGTATTTT
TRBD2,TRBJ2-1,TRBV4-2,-,CASTEREGLREQFF,TGTGCCAGTACCGAGCGGGAGGGCCTCAGGGAGCAGTTCTTC
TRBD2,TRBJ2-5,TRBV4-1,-,CASSQDMGTTGTQYF,TGCGCCAGCAGCCAAGATATGGGGACTACTGGGACCCAGTACTTC
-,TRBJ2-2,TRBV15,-,CATSKPGELFF,TGTGCCACCAGTAAGCCCGGGGAGCTGTTTTTT
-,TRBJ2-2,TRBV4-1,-,CASSQGAGNTGELFF,TGCGCCAGCAGCCAAGGGGCAGGGAACACCGGGGAGCTGTTTTTT
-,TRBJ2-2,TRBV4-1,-,CASGGTSLGTGELFF,TGCGCCAGCGGCGGGACCAGTCTAGGGACCGGGGAGCTGTTTTTT
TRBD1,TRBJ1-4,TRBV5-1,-,CASSETSPGQGVEKLFF,TGCGCCAGCAGCGAAACATCACCGGGACAGGGTGTTGAAAAACTGTTTTTT
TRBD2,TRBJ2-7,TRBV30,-,CAWSPSGGGSYEQYF,TGTGCCTGGAGCCCAAGCGGGGGTGGCTCCTACGAGCAGTACTTC
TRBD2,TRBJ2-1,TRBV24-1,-,CATSTTGGKVYNEQFF,TGTGCCACCAGCACTACGGGGGGGAAGGTATACAATGAGCAGTTCTTC
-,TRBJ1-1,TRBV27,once,CASSLSPSAGNTEAFF,TGTGCCAGCAGCCTATCCCCCTCCGCTGGTAACACTGAAGCTTTCTTT
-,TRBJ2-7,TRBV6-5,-,CASQDAMKDSYEQYF,TGTGCCAGCCAAGACGCGATGAAGGACAGCTACGAGCAGTACTTC
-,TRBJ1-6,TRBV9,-,CASNWGPPLHF,TGTGCCAGCAACTGGGGGCCACCCCTCCACTTT
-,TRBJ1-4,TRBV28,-,CASSRGGNEKLFF,TGTGCCAGCAGCCGGGGGGGTAATGAAAAACTGTTTTTT
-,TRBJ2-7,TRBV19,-,CASSIKGDLYEQYF,TGTGCCAGTAGTATTAAGGGGGATCTCTACGAGCAGTACTTC
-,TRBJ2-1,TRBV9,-,CASSVVPQGEQFF,TGTGCCAGCAGCGTAGTCCCGCAGGGTGAGCAGTTCTTC
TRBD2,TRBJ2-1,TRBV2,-,CASSPGGAGNEQFF,TGTGCCAGCAGCCCGGGGGGAGCAGGCAATGAGCAGTTCTTC
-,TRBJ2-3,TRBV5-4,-,CASSTVHTDTQYF,TGTGCCAGCAGCACAGTTCACACAGATACGCAGTATTTT
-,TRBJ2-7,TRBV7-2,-,CASSVGREQYF,TGTGCCAGCAGCGTAGGTCGCGAGCAGTACTTC
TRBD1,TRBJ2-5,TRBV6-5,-,CASTSGTGGFETQYF,TGTGCCAGCACCTCCGGGACAGGGGGCTTTGAGACCCAGTACTTC
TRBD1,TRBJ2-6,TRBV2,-,CASTGDRRLSGANVLTF,TGTGCCAGCACAGGGGACAGGCGACTCTCTGGGGCCAACGTCCTGACTTTC
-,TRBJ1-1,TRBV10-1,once,CASSQTVSNTEAFF,TGCGCCAGCAGCCAGACAGTTTCCAACACTGAAGCTTTCTTT
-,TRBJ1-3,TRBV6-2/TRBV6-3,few,CASSSTGLGENTIYF,TGTGCCAGCAGTTCGACAGGTTTGGGCGAAAACACCATATATTTT
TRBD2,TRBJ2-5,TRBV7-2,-,CASSLGSVAGVAQYF,TGTGCCAGCAGCTTAGGTAGTGTAGCGGGAGTGGCCCAGTACTTC